This T cell receptor (beta chain) was captured in a study of blood T cells in healthy people across ages (dated by TCRdb to the mid-2010s). Background on the whole study: In model experiments, template switching captured roughly one uniquely barcoded TCR beta cDNA molecule for every two T cells. To track age-related changes in TCR beta repertoire diversity, the study relied on deep sequencing normalized with unique cDNA molecular identifiers. Donors of different ages were randomly distributed across sequencing lanes to avoid experimental bias. The study analyzed two additional independent replicas of 1 million unique cDNA reads from the same blood draw for two donors, one aged 18 to 29 and one aged 80 or older. The donors were split into four age groups: young (average 16 years), middle-aged (around 40), aged (roughly 65) and long-lived (under 90). The investigation overall reported the following: The percentage of naive T cells measured by flow cytometry correlated strongly with observed TCR beta diversity. Compared with the aged group, the long-lived group had more naive CD4+ T cells, fewer expanded clones and increased TCR diversity, suggesting age selection. Because the CMV infection status of the donors was unknown, age-related changes in expanded clonotypes may potentially have been confounded. Total diversity estimates from one million sequenced T cells were considered lower bounds and underestimates. As age increased, observed TCR beta diversity per million T cells dropped in a roughly linear way, and a significant reduction was already evident by age about 40. Since profiling was done on bulk unsorted PBMCs, naive and antigen-experienced compartments could not be conclusively compared.

About this clonotype itself: Its antigen has not been determined. A junction end diverges from the germline sequence, so it may reflect a read error.

Spanning cysteine to phenylalanine, the CDR3 consists of 16 amino acids. Solely the CDR3 DNA is kept, with 48 bases framed from the first base. CDR1 and CDR2, per the germline V gene (reference sequence), are LGHDT and YNNKEL. The donors were roughly 39 Caucasian individuals from Russia, aged 6 to 90 years, who were systemically healthy. About 9.1 milliliters of peripheral blood were collected from each donor into EDTA-treated Vacutainer tubes. Ficoll-Paque density-gradient centrifugation was used to isolate PBMCs, with at least 7 million per sample. Total RNA, at least 6 micrograms per sample, was extracted from PBMCs with Trizol reagent. For every donor, flow cytometry on a PBMC aliquot measured the percentage of naive CD45RAhigh/CD27high T cells. The library was produced with 5' RACE. The sequencing machine was an Illumina HiSeq 2500. A second about 6 to 11 cycle PCR used a sample-barcoded 5' primer and a J-beta primer mix. Each TCR beta cDNA molecule received a unique molecular identifier from a template-switch 5' adaptor carrying 12 random nucleotides. Each sample yielded at least 3 million CDR3-containing paired-end reads. The Mint cDNA synthesis kit, primed by a TRBC-specific oligonucleotide, was used to synthesize first-strand cDNA from all RNA. Following uracil-DNA glycosylase treatment, all cDNA underwent a first 18-cycle PCR with the universal primers M1SS and BC2_uni_R. On the authors' methods: For normalization, 1 million high-quality reads were randomly selected from each sample, with every read carrying a distinct molecular identifier. Reads sharing molecular identifiers were discarded rather than binned into consensus sequences. MiTCR, set to a Q25 quality threshold and the strictest error-elimination algorithm, was used for CDR3 identification, clonotype clustering and error correction. A nonparametric unseen species model with Euler transformation was used to estimate lower-bound total TCR beta diversity. TCRdb reworked the public reads: Q25 trimming with fastp, MiXCR clone assembly, productive beta chains retained. Rows with a matching CDR3 protein are joined into one entry that keeps the most common DNA and genes. These V and J calls are TCRdb output, not the study's own analysis. The sample includes 700,000 to 900,000 distinct CDR3 sequences, with roughly 50% observed a single time. The ten largest clones capture under 50% of the sample.

The sequenced sample consisted of blood. This TCR was recovered from a man aged 80 or over in good health. The sequence links TRBV3-1 to TRBJ2-6; no D gene call is confident. The CDR3 reads CASSHGRYSGANVLTF. The sequence in DNA is TGTGCGAGCAGCCATGGACGCTACTCTGGGGCCAACGTCCTGACTTTC.